This paragraph covers one TCR beta chain sequence. Each and every patient relapsed after autologous stem cell transplantation, and patients got differing brentuximab vedotin exposure. The sample is drawn from a study of PD-1 blockade in classical Hodgkin lymphoma. Overall study: The patients were dosed with nivolumab 3 mg/kg, infused intravenously every 2 weeks.

The table came from immunoSEQ multiplex PCR; TCRdb's copy has only in-frame clones and leaves some out. The sample lists approximately 27,000 clones; just over 85% were seen once. The sample consisted of peripheral blood mononuclear cells (PBMCs), taken at baseline. This clonotype was obtained from a human donor with classical Hodgkin lymphoma.

In DNA, the CDR3 is TGTGCCAGCAGTTTAGAGGGGGCGGGCACAGATACGCAGTATTTT. It is translated as CASSLEGAGTDTQYF. V and J are TRBV27 and TRBJ2-3, with 7 bases that match TRBD1. The CDR3 length is 15 residues. Germline-derived CDR1 and CDR2 are MNHEY and SMNVEV (reference sequence). The V and J ends lost 2 bases and 1 base, in that order; junction bases with no gene match: 3.